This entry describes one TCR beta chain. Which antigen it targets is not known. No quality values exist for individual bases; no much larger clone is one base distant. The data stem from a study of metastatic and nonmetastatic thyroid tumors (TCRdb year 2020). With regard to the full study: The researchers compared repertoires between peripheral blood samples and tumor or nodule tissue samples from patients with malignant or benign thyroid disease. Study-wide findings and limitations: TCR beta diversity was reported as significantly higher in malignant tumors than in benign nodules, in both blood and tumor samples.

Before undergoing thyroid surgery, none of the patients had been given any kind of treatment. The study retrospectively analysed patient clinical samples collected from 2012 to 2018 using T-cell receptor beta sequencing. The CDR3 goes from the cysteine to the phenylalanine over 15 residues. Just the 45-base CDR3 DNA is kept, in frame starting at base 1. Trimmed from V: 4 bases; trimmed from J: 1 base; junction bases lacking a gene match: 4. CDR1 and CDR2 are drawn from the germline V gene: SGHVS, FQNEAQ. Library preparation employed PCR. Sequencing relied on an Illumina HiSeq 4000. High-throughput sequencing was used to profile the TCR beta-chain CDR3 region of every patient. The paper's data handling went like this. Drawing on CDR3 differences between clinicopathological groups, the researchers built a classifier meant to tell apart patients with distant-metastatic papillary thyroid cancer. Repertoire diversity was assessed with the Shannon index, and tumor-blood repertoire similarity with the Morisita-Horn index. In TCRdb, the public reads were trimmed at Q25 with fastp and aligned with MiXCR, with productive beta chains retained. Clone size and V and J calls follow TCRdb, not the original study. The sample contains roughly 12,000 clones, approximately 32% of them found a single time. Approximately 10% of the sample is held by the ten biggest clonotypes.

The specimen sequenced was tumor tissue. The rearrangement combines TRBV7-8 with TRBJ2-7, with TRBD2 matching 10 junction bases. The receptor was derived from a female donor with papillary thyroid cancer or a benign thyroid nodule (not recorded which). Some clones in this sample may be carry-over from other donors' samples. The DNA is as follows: TGTGCCAGCAGCTACCGGACTAGCGGTTCCTACGAGCAGTACTTC. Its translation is CASSYRTSGSYEQYF.